The entry below gives a single T cell receptor beta chain sequence along with its context. Its antigen remains unidentified. This sample was included in a study of cytomegalovirus exposure and HLA in healthy donors. The study, taken as a whole, reports: Being productive about 87% or about 30% of the time was typical of most TCR beta V segments in an earlier analysis. Several top significant clusters appeared, in a later analysis, to be linked to common viral pathogens. The investigators catalogued 150 to 200 TCR beta chains as cytomegalovirus-associated.

Looked up from germline, CDR1 is LGHNA and CDR2 is YSLEER. CDR3 length: 16 amino acids. The germline V and J ends were trimmed by 0 bases and 3 bases, with 11 bases remaining between them. PCR primers comprised 60 Vbeta and 13 Jbeta primers. Profiled with immunoSEQ multiplex PCR; TCRdb holds only in-frame clones, not every one. The sample consists of approximately 100,000 clones, more than 60% of them appearing once. The sequence came from a man in his fifties or sixties in good health and CMV-seronegative. Sequencing was performed on PBMCs. The V call is TRBV4-3, the J call TRBJ1-4; tentatively, D is TRBD1 (5 bases). CDR3 region: CASSQDRAVANEKLFF. The CDR3 bases are TGCGCCAGCAGCCAAGACAGGGCGGTGGCTAATGAAAAACTGTTTTTT.